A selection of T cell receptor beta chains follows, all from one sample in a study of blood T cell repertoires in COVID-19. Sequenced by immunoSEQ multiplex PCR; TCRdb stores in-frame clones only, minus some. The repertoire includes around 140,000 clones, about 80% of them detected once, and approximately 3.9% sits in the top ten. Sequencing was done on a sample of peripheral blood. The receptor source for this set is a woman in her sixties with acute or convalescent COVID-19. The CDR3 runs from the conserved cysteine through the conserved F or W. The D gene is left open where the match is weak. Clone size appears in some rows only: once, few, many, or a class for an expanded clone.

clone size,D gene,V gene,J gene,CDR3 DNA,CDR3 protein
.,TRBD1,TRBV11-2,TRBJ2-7,TGTGCCAGCAGCCCTAAAGAGAGACCGGGACAGGTTATCTACGAGCAGTACTTC,CASSPKERPGQVIYEQYF
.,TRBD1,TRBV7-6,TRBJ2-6,TGTGCCAGCAGCTTAGGATTGACAGGGGGTCCCAACTCTGGGGCCAACGTCCTGACTTTC,CASSLGLTGGPNSGANVLTF
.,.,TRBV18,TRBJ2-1,TGTGCCAGCTCACCACCCCACATAACACGATCGGGTGAGCAGTTCTTC,CASSPPHITRSGEQFF
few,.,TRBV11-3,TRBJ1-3,TGTGCCAGCAGCCTACGAAACACCATATATTTT,CASSLRNTIYF
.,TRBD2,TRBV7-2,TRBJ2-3,TGTGCCAGCAGCTTAGTGGCGGGAGGGCCTGGCACAGATACGCAGTATTTT,CASSLVAGGPGTDTQYF
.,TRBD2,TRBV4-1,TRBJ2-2,TGCGCCAGCAGCCAAGATCCCTTAGCGGGAGGCCCCACCGGGGAGCTGTTTTTT,CASSQDPLAGGPTGELFF
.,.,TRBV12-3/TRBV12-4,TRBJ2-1,TGTGCCAGCAGTACCTGGGAGAATGAGCAGTTCTTC,CASSTWENEQFF
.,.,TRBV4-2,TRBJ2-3,TGTGCCAGCAGCCAAGCTCGAGAAGTAGATACGCAGTATTTT,CASSQAREVDTQYF
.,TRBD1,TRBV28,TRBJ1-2,TGTGCCAGCAGTTCAGTTGATCGTTTTCGGGGGACAGGGGGCGCCCGGTATGGCTACACCTTC,CASSSVDRFRGTGGARYGYTF
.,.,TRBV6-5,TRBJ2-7,TGTGCCAGCCGCTATCCAGGGAACGAGCAGTACTTC,CASRYPGNEQYF
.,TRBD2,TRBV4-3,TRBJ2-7,TGCGCCAGCAGCCAAGGATATAGCGGGAGCTCCTACGAGCAGTACTTC,CASSQGYSGSSYEQYF
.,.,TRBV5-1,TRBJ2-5,TGCGCCAGCAGCTCCCTTAGCGGAAACCAAGAGACCCAGTACTTC,CASSSLSGNQETQYF
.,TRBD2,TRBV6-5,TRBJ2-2,TGTGCCAGCAGGATAGCGGGAGTAGGAACCGGGGAGCTGTTTTTT,CASRIAGVGTGELFF
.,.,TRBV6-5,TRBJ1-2,TGTGCCAGCAGTTACCACGGGATCTATGGCTACACCTTC,CASSYHGIYGYTF